These T cell receptor beta chains were read from a single sample in a study of blood T cells in healthy people across ages. TCRdb used MiXCR to reprocess the 5' RACE reads, holding one entry per CDR3 protein. Of some 560,000 distinct CDR3 sequences listed, about 27% are singletons. In addition, the sample was reused for a study of T cells of mothers and their children.

Input material: blood. Receptors originate from a boy aged 2 to 10 in good health. CDR3s include the opening cysteine and the closing phenylalanine or tryptophan. The order of the fields is J gene, V gene, clone size, D gene, CDR3 DNA, CDR3 protein. D genes are given only for firm matches. Clone size appears in some rows only: once, few, many, or a class for an expanded clone.

J gene: TRBJ1-2
V gene: TRBV3-1
clone size: few
D gene: -
CDR3 DNA: TGTGCCAGCAGCCAAGATACAGTCCAGGCCGGCTACACCTTC
CDR3 protein: CASSQDTVQAGYTF

J gene: TRBJ2-4
V gene: TRBV7-2
clone size: few
D gene: TRBD1
CDR3 DNA: TGTGTCAGCAGCTTAAACAGGGGACAGATAGACATTCAGTACTTC
CDR3 protein: CVSSLNRGQIDIQYF

J gene: TRBJ1-6
V gene: TRBV6-6
clone size: -
D gene: TRBD1
CDR3 DNA: TGTGCCAGCAGCGGGACAGGGGTCTCTTCACCCCTCCACTTT
CDR3 protein: CASSGTGVSSPLHF

J gene: TRBJ2-5
V gene: TRBV9
clone size: few
D gene: -
CDR3 DNA: TGTGCCAGCAGCGGAAGGGGGGGGCGGTTGAAAGAGACCCAGTACTTC
CDR3 protein: CASSGRGGRLKETQYF

J gene: TRBJ1-1
V gene: TRBV9
clone size: few
D gene: TRBD1
CDR3 DNA: TGTGCCAGCAGCGGACAGGGGGCGAGGAACACTGAAGCTTTCTTT
CDR3 protein: CASSGQGARNTEAFF

J gene: TRBJ1-2
V gene: TRBV5-5
clone size: few
D gene: -
CDR3 DNA: TGTGCCAGCAGCCTCCTTGGACGGGGAGGTGGCTACACCTTC
CDR3 protein: CASSLLGRGGGYTF

J gene: TRBJ2-5
V gene: TRBV20-1
clone size: few
D gene: -
CDR3 DNA: TGCAGTGCTAGCAAAGGAAAAGGGACCCAGTACTTC
CDR3 protein: CSASKGKGTQYF

J gene: TRBJ2-7
V gene: TRBV5-6
clone size: -
D gene: -
CDR3 DNA: TGTGCCAGCAGCTTGGTCAAAAACTCGGGCTCATCCTACGAGCAGTACTTC
CDR3 protein: CASSLVKNSGSSYEQYF

J gene: TRBJ2-4
V gene: TRBV5-1
clone size: -
D gene: -
CDR3 DNA: TGCGCCAGCAGACAGGAGGCAGGGACGGTCAACATTCAGTACTTC
CDR3 protein: CASRQEAGTVNIQYF

J gene: TRBJ2-2
V gene: TRBV7-9
clone size: few
D gene: TRBD2
CDR3 DNA: TGTGCCAGCAGCGGACTCTCGGGAGGCCGCACCGGGGAGCTGTTTTTT
CDR3 protein: CASSGLSGGRTGELFF

J gene: TRBJ2-7
V gene: TRBV7-8
clone size: once
D gene: -
CDR3 DNA: TGTGCCAGCAGCTTACCACAGACGGGACAAGCAGACGAGCAGTACTTC
CDR3 protein: CASSLPQTGQADEQYF

J gene: TRBJ2-4
V gene: TRBV5-1
clone size: few
D gene: TRBD2
CDR3 DNA: TGCGCCAGCAGCCCGGGGACTAGCGGGGCCTCTAGGAATCAGTACTTC
CDR3 protein: CASSPGTSGASRNQYF

J gene: TRBJ2-2
V gene: TRBV7-2
clone size: few
D gene: -
CDR3 DNA: TGTGCCAGCAGCTACAGGAGAGGGGAGCTGTTTTTT
CDR3 protein: CASSYRRGELFF

J gene: TRBJ1-1
V gene: TRBV7-3
clone size: many
D gene: -
CDR3 DNA: TGTGCCAGCAGCTTAACAGGGGACACTGAAGCTTTCTTT
CDR3 protein: CASSLTGDTEAFF

J gene: TRBJ2-5
V gene: TRBV7-8
clone size: few
D gene: -
CDR3 DNA: TGTGCCAGCAGCTTAGCGCGGCTAGAAGGGGTGGGGGAGACCCAGTACTTC
CDR3 protein: CASSLARLEGVGETQYF